A selection of T cell receptor beta chains follows, all from one sample in a study of T cell repertoires in cytomegalovirus infection. Their antigens are not known. TCRdb reanalysed the reads using MiXCR and keeps one entry per CDR3 protein. The table has 50,000 or so distinct CDR3 sequences, roughly 22% seen once. Sequenced: PBMCs, sequenced either directly or after in vitro stimulation (not recorded which). The origin of the receptors is a human donor in good health (CMV status not recorded). Some clones in this sample may be carry-over from other donors' samples. CDR3s include the opening cysteine and the closing phenylalanine or tryptophan. Each record gives: V gene, CDR3 length, D gene, clone size, CDR3 protein. The D gene is left open where the match is weak. Size values are once, few and many counts, or a class for expanded clones, and some rows have none.

>TRBV6-2/TRBV6-3|13|NA|NA
CASSAGEGYEQFF
>TRBV7-9|14|TRBD1|few
CASSSRTGGYEQYF
>TRBV6-2/TRBV6-3|15|NA|many
CASSPLGEAYNEQFF
>TRBV19|12|TRBD1|NA
CASSDRDNEQFF
>TRBV24-1|15|NA|many
CATSVVRGKHNEQFF
>TRBV30|14|TRBD2|NA
CAWSTSGSAYEQYF
>TRBV24-1|20|TRBD2|few
CATSDSTVPGTSGSTHEQFF
>TRBV7-2|14|TRBD2|few
CASSSSGGMDTQYF
>TRBV20-1|14|TRBD1|NA
CSARRTGQNYGYTF
>TRBV5-1|14|NA|NA
CASTKTDASDTQYF
>TRBV7-9|14|NA|NA
CATALGGPPGELFF
>TRBV20-1|13|NA|NA
CSARDSRGQPQHF
>TRBV15|16|TRBD1|medium-sized
CATSGKGQGSYNEQFF
>TRBV5-1|12|NA|few
CASSQGNNEQFF
>TRBV12-3/TRBV12-4|15|NA|few
CASSSVSTTNEKLFF
>TRBV30|15|TRBD2|NA
CASASVGTRRNEQFF
>TRBV7-9|14|NA|many
CASSFQRYQETQYF
>TRBV7-2|16|TRBD2|NA
CASSFGGAMIYNEQFF
>TRBV7-2|13|NA|many
CASSLEAGDTQYF
>TRBV7-2|15|TRBD1|many
CASSFDRGTYNEQFF
>TRBV12-3/TRBV12-4|13|NA|few
CASRTGPWETQYF
>TRBV5-5|12|NA|many
CASSSLYNEQFF
>TRBV12-3/TRBV12-4|14|NA|many
CASNTGGLSNEQFF
>TRBV2|15|NA|few
CASPYGTTGAETQYF
>TRBV28|12|NA|NA
CATHFLNYGYTF
>TRBV20-1|14|NA|NA
CSAGRGAAKNIQYF
>TRBV19|13|NA|NA
CASSSAKPEPQHF
>TRBV7-9|17|TRBD2|many
CASRRPGLAGDRETQYF
>TRBV5-8|16|NA|NA
CASSPRRDTSYNEQFF
>TRBV20-1|12|NA|once
CSAACGEREQFF
>TRBV5-1|15|TRBD2|many
CASSPRTSGNNEQFF
>TRBV4-1|15|NA|NA
CASSQGALSYNEQFF
>TRBV5-3|14|NA|NA
CASSLPGFGNTIYF
>TRBV20-1|13|NA|NA
CSASVGSNQPQHF
>TRBV6-2/TRBV6-3|12|TRBD2|many
CASGEGPGTQYF
>TRBV7-9|16|TRBD2|many
CASSQHGLEGYNEQFF
>TRBV11-2|15|NA|medium-sized
CASSLGGLYSDTQYF
>TRBV2|10|NA|NA
CASRGNEQYF
>TRBV24-1|16|NA|NA
CATSDLGGTNTGELFF
>TRBV10-3|13|NA|few
CAISGVGANEQFF
>TRBV6-2/TRBV6-3|12|NA|NA
CASSPRNTEAFF
>TRBV14|13|TRBD1|few
CASSRVTGDEQFF
>TRBV6-6|13|NA|NA
CASSYRADSPLHF
>TRBV5-4|17|NA|few
CASSTGDPRYSNQPQHF
>TRBV20-1|14|NA|NA
CSARAGQAGGEQFF
>TRBV12-3/TRBV12-4|13|NA|NA
CASSLQKRYEQYF
>TRBV5-5|14|TRBD1|NA
CASSSTGHEIGAFF
>TRBV7-8|14|NA|many
CASSLVGYNSPLHF
>TRBV25-1|13|NA|many
CASSELYHGEQYF
>TRBV5-1|16|NA|NA
CASSFSATGPNEKLFF
>TRBV11-3|15|NA|NA
CASSLGGAGHNEQFF
>TRBV6-6|12|NA|few
CASSYSGDTQYF